The present TCR beta chain was sequenced within a study of CD8 T cells in ankylosing spondylitis. One entry per CDR3 protein results from TCRdb running MiXCR on the 5' RACE reads. The table shows a few hundred thousand distinct CDR3 sequences, with more than 15% occurring only once. This clonotype was recorded many times. The antigen is undetermined. This CDR3 is 11 amino acids long. CDR1 is SGHRS, CDR2 YFSETQ, per germline. V lost 5 bases, J lost 5 bases, and 7 bases lay in between. Overall study results and limits: One TCR beta motif, made up of several highly homologous variants, appeared characteristic of ankylosing spondylitis blood.

The receptor comes from a male donor with ankylosing spondylitis. This sequence joins TRBV5-1 and TRBJ2-5; D unclear. Sample: blood, either unsorted or a sorted T cell fraction (not recorded which). CDR3: CASRIGETQYF. CDR3 bases: TGCGCCAGCAGAATCGGGGAGACCCAGTACTTC.